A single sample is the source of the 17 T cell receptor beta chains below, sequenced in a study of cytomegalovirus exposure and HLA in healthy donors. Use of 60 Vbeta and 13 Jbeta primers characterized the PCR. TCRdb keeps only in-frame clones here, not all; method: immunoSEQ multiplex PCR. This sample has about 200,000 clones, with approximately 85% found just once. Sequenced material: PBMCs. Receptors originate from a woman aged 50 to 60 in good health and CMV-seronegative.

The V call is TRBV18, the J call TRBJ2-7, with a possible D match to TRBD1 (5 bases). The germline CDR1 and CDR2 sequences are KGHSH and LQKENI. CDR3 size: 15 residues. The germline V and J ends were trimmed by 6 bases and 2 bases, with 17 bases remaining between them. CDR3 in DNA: TGTGCCAGCTCCCCTAAGGGGCCGAAGGCCTACGAGCAGTACTTC. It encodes CASSPKGPKAYEQYF.

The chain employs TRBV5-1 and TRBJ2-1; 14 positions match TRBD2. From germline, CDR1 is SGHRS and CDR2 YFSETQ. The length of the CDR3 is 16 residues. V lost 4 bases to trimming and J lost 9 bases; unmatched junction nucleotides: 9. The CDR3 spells CASSPAGLAGVSEQFF. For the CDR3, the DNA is TGCGCCAGCAGCCCGGCGGGACTAGCGGGGGTGAGTGAGCAGTTCTTC. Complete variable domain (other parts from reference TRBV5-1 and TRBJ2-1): KAGVTQTPRYLIKTRGQQVTLSCSPISGHRSVSWYQQTPGQGLQFLFEYFSETQRNKGNFPGRFSGRQFSNSRSEMNVSTLELGDSALYLCASSPAGLAGVSEQFFGPGTRLTVL.

CDR3 region: CASSPGRDRYYEQYF. CDR3 bases: TGTGCCAGCAGCCCTGGAAGGGACAGATACTACGAGCAGTACTTC. This chain uses TRBV7-9 with TRBJ2-7; 7 nucleotides line up with TRBD1. CDR3 length: 15 amino acids. Germline CDR1 is SEHNR and CDR2 is FQNEAQ (reference sequence). The V segment lost 5 bases and the J segment 3 bases; nucleotides outside the gene matches: 10.

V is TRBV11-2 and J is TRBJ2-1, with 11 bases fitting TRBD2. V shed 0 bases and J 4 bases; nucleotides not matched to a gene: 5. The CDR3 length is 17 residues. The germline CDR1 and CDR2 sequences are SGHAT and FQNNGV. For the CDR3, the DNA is TGTGCCAGCAGCTTAGACCTCGGGACTAGCGGATACAATGAGCAGTTCTTC. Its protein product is CASSLDLGTSGYNEQFF.

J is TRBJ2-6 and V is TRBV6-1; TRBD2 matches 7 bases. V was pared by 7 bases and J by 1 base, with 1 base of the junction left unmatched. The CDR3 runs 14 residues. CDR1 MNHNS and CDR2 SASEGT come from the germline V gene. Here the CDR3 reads CASKAGSGANVLTF. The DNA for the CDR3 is TGTGCCAGCAAAGCGGGATCTGGGGCCAACGTCCTGACTTTC.

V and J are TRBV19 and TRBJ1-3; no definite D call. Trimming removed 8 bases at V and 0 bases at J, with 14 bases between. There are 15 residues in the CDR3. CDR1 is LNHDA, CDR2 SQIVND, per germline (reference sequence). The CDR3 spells CASSFNSGSGNTIYF. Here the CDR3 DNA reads TGTGCCAGTTCCTTTAATAGCGGCTCTGGAAACACCATATATTTT.

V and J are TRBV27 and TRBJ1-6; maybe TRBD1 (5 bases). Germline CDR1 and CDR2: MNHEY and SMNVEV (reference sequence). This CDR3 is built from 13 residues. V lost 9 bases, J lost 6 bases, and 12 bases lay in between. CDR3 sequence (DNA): TGTGCCAGTATGCGGGACCCTAATTCACCCCTCCACTTT. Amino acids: CASMRDPNSPLHF.

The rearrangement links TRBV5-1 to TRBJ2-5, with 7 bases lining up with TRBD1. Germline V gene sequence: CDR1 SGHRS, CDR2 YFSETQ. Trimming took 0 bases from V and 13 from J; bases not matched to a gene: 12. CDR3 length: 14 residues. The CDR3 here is CASSLGQGDHLAYF. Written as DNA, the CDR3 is TGCGCCAGCAGCTTGGGGCAGGGGGACCATTTAGCGTACTTC.

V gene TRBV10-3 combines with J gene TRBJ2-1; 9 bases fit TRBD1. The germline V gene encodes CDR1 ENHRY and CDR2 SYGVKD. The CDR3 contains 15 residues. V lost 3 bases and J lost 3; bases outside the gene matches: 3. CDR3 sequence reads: CAISDPGQGYNEQFF. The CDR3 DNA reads TGTGCCATCAGTGATCCGGGACAGGGCTACAATGAGCAGTTCTTC.

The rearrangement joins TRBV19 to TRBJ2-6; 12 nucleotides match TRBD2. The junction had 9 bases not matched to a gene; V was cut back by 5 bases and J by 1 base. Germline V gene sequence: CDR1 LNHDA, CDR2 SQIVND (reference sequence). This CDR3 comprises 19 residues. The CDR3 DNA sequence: TGTGCCAGTAGTTTCCCTCTACTAGCGGGAGGATCTGGGGCCAACGTCCTGACTTTC. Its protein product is CASSFPLLAGGSGANVLTF.

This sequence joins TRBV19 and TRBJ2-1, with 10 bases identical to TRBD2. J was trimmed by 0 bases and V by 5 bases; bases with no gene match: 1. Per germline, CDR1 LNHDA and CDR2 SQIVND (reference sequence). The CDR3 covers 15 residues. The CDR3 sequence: CASSPSGSSYNEQFF. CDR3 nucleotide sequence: TGTGCCAGTAGTCCTAGCGGGAGCTCCTACAATGAGCAGTTCTTC.

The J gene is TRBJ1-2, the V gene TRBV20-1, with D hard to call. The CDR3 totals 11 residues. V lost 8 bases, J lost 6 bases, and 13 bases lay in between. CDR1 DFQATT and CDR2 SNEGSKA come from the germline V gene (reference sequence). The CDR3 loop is CSSEAVHGYTF. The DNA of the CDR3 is TGCAGTTCTGAAGCGGTGCATGGCTACACCTTC.

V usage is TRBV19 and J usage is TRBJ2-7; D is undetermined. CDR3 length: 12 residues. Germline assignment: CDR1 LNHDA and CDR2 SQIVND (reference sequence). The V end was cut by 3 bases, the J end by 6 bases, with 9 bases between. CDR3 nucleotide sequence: TGTGCCAGTAGTATTGGAACGGGCGAGCAGTACTTC. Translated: CASSIGTGEQYF.

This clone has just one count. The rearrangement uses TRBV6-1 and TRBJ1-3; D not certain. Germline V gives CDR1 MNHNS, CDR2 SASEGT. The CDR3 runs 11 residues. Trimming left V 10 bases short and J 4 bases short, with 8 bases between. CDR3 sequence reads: CATGGGNTIYF. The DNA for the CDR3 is TGTGCCACCGGAGGGGGAAACACCATATATTTT.

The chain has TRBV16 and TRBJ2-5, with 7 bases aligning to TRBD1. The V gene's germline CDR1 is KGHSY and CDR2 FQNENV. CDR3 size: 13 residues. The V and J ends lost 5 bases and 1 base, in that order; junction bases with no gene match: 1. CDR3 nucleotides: TGTGCCAGCAGCGGGACAGTCCAAGAGACCCAGTACTTC. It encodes CASSGTVQETQYF.

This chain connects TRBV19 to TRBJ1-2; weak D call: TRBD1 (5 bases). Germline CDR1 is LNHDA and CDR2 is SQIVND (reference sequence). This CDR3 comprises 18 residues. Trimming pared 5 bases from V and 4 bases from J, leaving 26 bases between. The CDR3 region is CASSLNGQGRLSGYGYTF. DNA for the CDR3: TGTGCCAGTAGTCTCAACGGGCAGGGTCGGCTCTCGGGCTATGGCTACACCTTC.

The CDR3 is CASSLTTNYGYTF. CDR3 nucleotides: TGTGCCAGCAGCCTTACAACTAACTATGGCTACACCTTC. This chain joins TRBV11-2 and TRBJ1-2; no clear D gene. Trimming took off 5 bases at V and 0 bases at J, with 7 bases between the two ends. Germline V gives CDR1 SGHAT, CDR2 FQNNGV. The CDR3 extends over 13 amino acids. Drawing the rest from reference TRBV11-2 and TRBJ1-2, the complete variable domain is EAGVAQSPRYKIIEKRQSVAFWCNPISGHATLYWYQQILGQGPKLLIQFQNNGVVDDSQLPKDRFSAERLKGVDSTLKIQPAKLEDSAVYLCASSLTTNYGYTFGSGTRLTVV.